The rows below give T cell receptor beta chains drawn from one sample of a study of early T cells in non-severe SARS-CoV-2 infection. TCRdb ran MiXCR on the 5' RACE reads and lists one entry per CDR3 protein. The table records fewer than 35,000 distinct CDR3 sequences, 4.5% to 7% of them present only once. The sample taken for sequencing was whole blood. The receptors were sampled from an adult who was a healthcare worker with PCR-confirmed SARS-CoV-2 infection or an uninfected control (not recorded which). The CDR3 runs from the conserved cysteine through the conserved F or W. A D gene is named only where the DNA matches it firmly. Clone size appears in some rows only: once, few, many, or a class for an expanded clone.

d_gene	v_gene	j_gene	abundance	CDR3aa	CDR3nt
-	TRBV6-5	TRBJ1-5	few	CASRPAGNIEVGNQPQHF	TGTGCCAGCCGACCCGCAGGGAATATAGAGGTGGGCAATCAGCCCCAGCATTTC
-	TRBV5-5	TRBJ2-3	many	CASSSEPPRGTDTQYF	TGTGCCAGCAGCTCCGAGCCCCCCAGGGGAACAGATACGCAGTATTTT
TRBD1	TRBV18	TRBJ2-7	many	CASSPQGTAGMGQYF	TGTGCCAGCTCACCACAAGGGACAGCAGGGATGGGGCAGTACTTC
-	TRBV12-3/TRBV12-4	TRBJ1-1	-	CASRGVTEAFF	TGTGCCAGCAGGGGGGTCACTGAAGCTTTCTTT
TRBD1	TRBV20-1	TRBJ2-7	many	CSAKPHRGLNYEQYF	TGCAGTGCTAAACCCCACAGGGGGCTCAACTACGAGCAGTACTTC
-	TRBV7-8	TRBJ1-1	many	CASSLAGMNTEAFF	TGTGCCAGCAGCTTAGCTGGCATGAACACTGAAGCTTTCTTT
-	TRBV7-9	TRBJ2-3	many	CASRQGSTDTQYF	TGTGCCAGCAGGCAGGGAAGCACAGATACGCAGTATTTT
-	TRBV12-3/TRBV12-4	TRBJ2-2	-	CASSPSRRGTGELFF	TGTGCCAGCAGTCCTTCGCGGCGGGGCACCGGGGAGCTGTTTTTT
-	TRBV29-1	TRBJ1-6	many	CSVARDSNSPLHF	TGCAGCGTTGCACGGGACTCCAATTCACCCCTCCACTTT
-	TRBV2	TRBJ2-4	-	CASSEAEGTKNIQYF	TGTGCCAGCAGTGAAGCGGAGGGGACAAAAAACATTCAGTACTTC
-	TRBV4-1	TRBJ1-5	many	CASSHPAARFNQPQHF	TGCGCCAGCAGCCACCCGGCCGCGAGATTCAATCAGCCCCAGCATTTT
-	TRBV19	TRBJ1-6	many	CASSTGRSDSPLHF	TGTGCCAGTAGTACGGGCAGGAGCGATTCACCCCTCCACTTT
-	TRBV7-9	TRBJ1-1	many	CASSSDSGTEAFF	TGTGCCAGCAGCTCGGACAGCGGCACTGAAGCTTTCTTT
-	TRBV19	TRBJ1-1	few	CASSISGNTEAFF	TGTGCCAGTAGTATTTCGGGGAACACTGAAGCTTTCTTT
-	TRBV6-4	TRBJ2-1	many	CASSDSPGSSRDEQFF	TGTGCCAGCAGTGACTCCCCCGGCTCAAGTCGAGATGAGCAGTTCTTC
TRBD2	TRBV20-1	TRBJ2-3	-	CSARVRTSGRADTQYF	TGCAGTGCTAGAGTCCGGACTAGCGGGAGAGCAGATACGCAGTATTTT
-	TRBV30	TRBJ1-3	many	CASIRTSGNTIYF	TGTGCCTCCATAAGGACCTCTGGAAACACCATATATTTT
TRBD1	TRBV12-3/TRBV12-4	TRBJ2-3	few	CASRKRTGGERTDTQYF	TGTGCCAGCAGAAAACGGACAGGGGGCGAACGCACAGATACGCAGTATTTT
-	TRBV6-2/TRBV6-3	TRBJ1-1	many	CASSRGDQTEAFF	TGTGCCAGCAGTAGAGGGGATCAGACTGAAGCTTTCTTT
-	TRBV10-2	TRBJ2-1	-	CASRRAGITFEQFF	TGCGCCAGCAGGAGGGCGGGGATAACCTTTGAGCAGTTCTTC
-	TRBV7-6	TRBJ1-6	many	CASSLRTDNSPLHF	TGTGCCAGCAGCCTTAGGACAGATAATTCACCCCTCCACTTT
-	TRBV30	TRBJ1-4	-	CAWSVRGLNEKLFF	TGTGCCTGGAGTGTGCGGGGGCTCAATGAAAAACTGTTTTTT
TRBD2	TRBV7-6	TRBJ2-6	many	CASSNILAGSSSGANVLTF	TGTGCCAGCAGCAACATACTAGCGGGGAGTTCCTCTGGGGCCAACGTCCTGACTTTC
TRBD2	TRBV7-9	TRBJ2-3	many	CASSALAGTNFGQYF	TGTGCCAGCAGCGCACTAGCGGGGACTAATTTTGGGCAGTATTTT
TRBD1	TRBV6-1	TRBJ2-1	many	CASRQGYNEQFF	TGTGCCAGTCGACAGGGTTACAATGAGCAGTTCTTC
-	TRBV4-1	TRBJ2-7	many	CASSQETRRQQYF	TGCGCCAGCAGCCAAGAGACAAGACGTCAGCAGTACTTC
-	TRBV12-3/TRBV12-4	TRBJ2-1	many	CASAPRGPPYNEQFF	TGTGCCAGCGCCCCGCGGGGCCCCCCCTACAATGAGCAGTTCTTC
-	TRBV20-1	TRBJ1-6	many	CSAGSRGTNSPLHF	TGCAGTGCTGGAAGCAGGGGAACAAATTCACCCCTCCACTTT
-	TRBV7-3	TRBJ1-6	-	CASSLGGDKNSPLHF	TGTGCCAGCAGCTTAGGGGGGGACAAAAATTCACCCCTCCACTTT
-	TRBV28	TRBJ2-3	many	CASSPTSDTQYF	TGTGCCAGCAGTCCGACCTCAGATACGCAGTATTTT
-	TRBV7-6	TRBJ2-1	many	CASSLEGSSYNEQFF	TGTGCCAGCAGCTTAGAGGGGAGCTCCTACAATGAGCAGTTCTTC
-	TRBV6-4	TRBJ2-3	few	CASSDGSDFTDTQYF	TGTGCCAGCAGTGATGGGAGCGACTTCACAGATACGCAGTATTTT
TRBD2	TRBV4-3	TRBJ2-3	many	CASSQDSSGGAVDTQYF	TGCGCCAGCAGCCAAGATTCAAGCGGGGGGGCTGTAGATACGCAGTATTTT
-	TRBV4-2	TRBJ2-7	many	CASSQNTDRSFAYEQYF	TGTGCCAGCAGCCAAAACACGGACAGAAGCTTCGCCTACGAGCAGTACTTC
-	TRBV20-1	TRBJ1-6	many	CSARDRSSYNSPLHF	TGCAGTGCTAGAGACAGGAGCTCCTATAATTCACCCCTCCACTTT
-	TRBV20-1	TRBJ1-6	many	CSVEQGSAVNSPLHF	TGCAGTGTTGAGCAGGGGAGCGCTGTGAATTCACCCCTCCACTTT
-	TRBV4-3	TRBJ1-1	many	CASSQDEGVLSTEAFF	TGCGCCAGCAGCCAAGACGAAGGGGTCCTGAGCACTGAAGCTTTCTTT
-	TRBV19	TRBJ2-2	many	CASSILKLGGTGELFF	TGTGCCAGTAGTATACTGAAACTGGGGGGCACCGGGGAGCTGTTTTTT
TRBD1	TRBV13	TRBJ2-5	many	CASSSDRDRDETQYF	TGTGCCAGCAGCTCAGACCGGGACAGGGATGAGACCCAGTACTTC
-	TRBV20-1	TRBJ2-7	-	CSARADGGPGYEQYF	TGCAGTGCTAGAGCGGACGGGGGGCCCGGCTACGAGCAGTACTTC